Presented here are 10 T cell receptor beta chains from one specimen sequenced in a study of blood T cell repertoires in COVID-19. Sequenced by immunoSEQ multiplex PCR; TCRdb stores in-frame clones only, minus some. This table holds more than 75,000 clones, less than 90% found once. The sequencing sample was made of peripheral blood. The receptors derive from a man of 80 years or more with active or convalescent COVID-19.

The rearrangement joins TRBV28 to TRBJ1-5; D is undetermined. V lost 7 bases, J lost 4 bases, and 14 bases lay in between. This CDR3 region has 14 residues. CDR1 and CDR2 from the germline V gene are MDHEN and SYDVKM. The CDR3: CASTPIPQNQPQHF. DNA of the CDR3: TGTGCCAGCACCCCTATACCCCAAAATCAGCCCCAGCATTTT. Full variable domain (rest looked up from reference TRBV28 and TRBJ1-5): DVKVTQSSRYLVKRTGEKVFLECVQDMDHENMFWYRQDPGLGLRLIYFSYDVKMKEKGDIPEGYSVSREKKERFSLILESASTNQTSMYLCASTPIPQNQPQHFGDGTRLSIL.

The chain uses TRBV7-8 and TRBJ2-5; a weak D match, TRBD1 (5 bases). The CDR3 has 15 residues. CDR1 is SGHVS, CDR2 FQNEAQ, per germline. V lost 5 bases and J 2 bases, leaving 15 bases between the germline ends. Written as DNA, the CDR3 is TGTGCCAGCAGCCCTCCGACAGACTTACAAGAGACCCAGTACTTC. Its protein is CASSPPTDLQETQYF.

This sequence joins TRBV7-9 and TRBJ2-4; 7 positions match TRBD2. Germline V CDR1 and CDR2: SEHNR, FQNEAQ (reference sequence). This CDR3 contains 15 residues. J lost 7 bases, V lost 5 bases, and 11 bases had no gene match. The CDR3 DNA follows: TGTGCCAGCAGCCTAACGGGGGGAGGTGATAACATTCAGTACTTC. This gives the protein CASSLTGGGDNIQYF.

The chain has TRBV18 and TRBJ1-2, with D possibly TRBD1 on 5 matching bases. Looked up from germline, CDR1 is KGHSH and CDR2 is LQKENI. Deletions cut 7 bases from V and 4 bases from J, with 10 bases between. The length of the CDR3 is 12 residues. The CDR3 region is CASFSGGYGYTF. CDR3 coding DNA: TGTGCCAGCTTCTCGGGGGGCTATGGCTACACCTTC.

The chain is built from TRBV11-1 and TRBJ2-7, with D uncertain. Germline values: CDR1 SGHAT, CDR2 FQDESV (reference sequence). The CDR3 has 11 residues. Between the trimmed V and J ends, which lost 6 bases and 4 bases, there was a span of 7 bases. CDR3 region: CASRADYEQYF. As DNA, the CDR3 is TGTGCCAGCAGGGCTGATTACGAGCAGTACTTC.

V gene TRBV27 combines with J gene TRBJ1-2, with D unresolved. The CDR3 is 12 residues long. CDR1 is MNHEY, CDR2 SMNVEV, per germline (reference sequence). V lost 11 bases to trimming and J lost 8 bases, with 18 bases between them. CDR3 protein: CASRTEGHGYTF. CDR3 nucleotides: TGTGCCTCGAGGACGGAGGGTCACGGCTACACCTTC.

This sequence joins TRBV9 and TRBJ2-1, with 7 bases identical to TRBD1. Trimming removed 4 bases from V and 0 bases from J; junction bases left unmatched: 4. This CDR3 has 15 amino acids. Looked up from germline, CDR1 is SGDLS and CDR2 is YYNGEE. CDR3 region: CASSRTGLSYNEQFF. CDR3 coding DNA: TGTGCCAGCAGCCGGACAGGTCTCTCCTACAATGAGCAGTTCTTC. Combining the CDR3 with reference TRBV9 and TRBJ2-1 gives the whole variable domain DSGVTQTPKHLITATGQRVTLRCSPRSGDLSVYWYQQSLDQGLQFLIQYYNGEERAKGNILERFSAQQFPDLHSELNLSSLELGDSALYFCASSRTGLSYNEQFFGPGTRLTVL.

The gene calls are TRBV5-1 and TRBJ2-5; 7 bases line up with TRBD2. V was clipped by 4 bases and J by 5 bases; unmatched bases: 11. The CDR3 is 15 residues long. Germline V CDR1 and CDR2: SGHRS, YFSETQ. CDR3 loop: CASSTLSGTVETQYF. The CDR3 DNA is TGCGCCAGCAGCACCCTCAGCGGGACCGTTGAGACCCAGTACTTC.

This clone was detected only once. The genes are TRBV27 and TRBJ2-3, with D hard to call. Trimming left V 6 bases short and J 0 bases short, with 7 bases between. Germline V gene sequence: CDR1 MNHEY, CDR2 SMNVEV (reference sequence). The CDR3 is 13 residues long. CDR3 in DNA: TGTGCCAGCAGACAATCCAGCACAGATACGCAGTATTTT. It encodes CASRQSSTDTQYF.

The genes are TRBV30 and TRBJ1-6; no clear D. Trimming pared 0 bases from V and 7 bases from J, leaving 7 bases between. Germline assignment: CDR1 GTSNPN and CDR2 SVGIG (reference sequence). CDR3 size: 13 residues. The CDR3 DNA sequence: TGTGCCTGGAGTGTACAGAACAATTCACCCCTCCACTTT. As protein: CAWSVQNNSPLHF.